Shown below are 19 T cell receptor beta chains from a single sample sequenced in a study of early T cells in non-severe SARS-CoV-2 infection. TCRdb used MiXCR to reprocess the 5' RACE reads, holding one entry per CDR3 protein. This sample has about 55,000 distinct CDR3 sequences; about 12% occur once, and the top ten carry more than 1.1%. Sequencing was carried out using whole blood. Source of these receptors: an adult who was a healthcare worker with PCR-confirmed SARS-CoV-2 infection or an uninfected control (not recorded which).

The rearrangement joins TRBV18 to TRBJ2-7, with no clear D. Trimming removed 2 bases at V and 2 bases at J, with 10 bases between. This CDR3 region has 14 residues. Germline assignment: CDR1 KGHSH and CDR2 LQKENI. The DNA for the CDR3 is TGTGCCAGCTCACCAGGCCCTTCCCCCTACGAGCAGTACTTC. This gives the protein CASSPGPSPYEQYF. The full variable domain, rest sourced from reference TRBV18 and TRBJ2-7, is NAGVMQNPRHLVRRRGQEARLRCSPMKGHSHVYWYRQLPEEGLKFMVYLQKENIIDESGMPKERFSAEFPKEGPSILRIQQVVRGDSAAYFCASSPGPSPYEQYFGPGTRLTVT.

The CDR3 loop reads CAWSGGLGTGELFF. The CDR3, as DNA: TGTGCCTGGAGTGGAGGGCTTGGCACCGGGGAGCTGTTTTTT. The chain has TRBV30 and TRBJ2-2; tentatively, D is TRBD2 (5 bases). V was trimmed by 1 base and J by 4 bases, leaving 10 bases between them. The CDR3 is made up of 14 amino acids. CDR1 is GTSNPN, CDR2 SVGIG, per germline (reference sequence).

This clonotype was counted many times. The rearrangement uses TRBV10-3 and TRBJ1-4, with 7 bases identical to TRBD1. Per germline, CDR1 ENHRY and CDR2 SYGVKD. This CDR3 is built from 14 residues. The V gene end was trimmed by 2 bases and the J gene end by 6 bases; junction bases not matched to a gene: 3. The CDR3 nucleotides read TGTGCCATCAGTGAGGCAGGGGGATATGAAAAACTGTTTTTT. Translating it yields CAISEAGGYEKLFF.

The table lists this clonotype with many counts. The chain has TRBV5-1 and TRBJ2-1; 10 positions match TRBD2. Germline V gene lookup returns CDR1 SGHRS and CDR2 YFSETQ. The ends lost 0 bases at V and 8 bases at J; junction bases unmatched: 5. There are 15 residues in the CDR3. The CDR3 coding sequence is TGCGCCAGCAGCTTGGCGCCTAGCGGGGGCCATGAGCAGTTCTTC. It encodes CASSLAPSGGHEQFF.

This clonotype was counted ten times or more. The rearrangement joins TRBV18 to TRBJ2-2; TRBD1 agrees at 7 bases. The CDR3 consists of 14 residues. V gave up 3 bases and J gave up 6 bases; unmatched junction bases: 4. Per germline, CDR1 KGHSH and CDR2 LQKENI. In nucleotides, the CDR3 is TGTGCCAGCTCACCGACAGGGTACGCCGGGGAGCTGTTTTTT. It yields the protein CASSPTGYAGELFF.

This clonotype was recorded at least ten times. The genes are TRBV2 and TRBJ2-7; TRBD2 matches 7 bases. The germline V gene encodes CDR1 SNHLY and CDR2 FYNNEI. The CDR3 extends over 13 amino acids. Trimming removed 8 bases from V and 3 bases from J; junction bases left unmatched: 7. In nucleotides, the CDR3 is TGTGCCAGCGGAAACGGGGGGTACTACGAGCAGTACTTC. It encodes CASGNGGYYEQYF.

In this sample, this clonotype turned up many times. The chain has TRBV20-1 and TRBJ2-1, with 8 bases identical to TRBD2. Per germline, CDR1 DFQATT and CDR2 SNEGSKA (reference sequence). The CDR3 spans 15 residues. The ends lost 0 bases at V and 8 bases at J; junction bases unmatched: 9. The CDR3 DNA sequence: TGCAGTGCTAGAGACCGGGGGGGCCCGGAATATGAGCAGTTCTTC. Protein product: CSARDRGGPEYEQFF.

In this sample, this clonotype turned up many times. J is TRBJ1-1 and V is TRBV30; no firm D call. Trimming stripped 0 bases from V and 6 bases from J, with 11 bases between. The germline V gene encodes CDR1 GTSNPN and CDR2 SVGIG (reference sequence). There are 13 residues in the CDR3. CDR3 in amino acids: CAWSVNFAAEAFF. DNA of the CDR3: TGTGCCTGGAGTGTAAACTTCGCAGCTGAAGCTTTCTTT. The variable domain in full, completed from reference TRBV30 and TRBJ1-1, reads SQTIHQWPATLVQPVGSPLSLECTVEGTSNPNLYWYRQAAGRGLQLLFYSVGIGQISSEVPQNLSASRPQDRQFILSSKKLLLSDSGFYLCAWSVNFAAEAFFGQGTRLTVV.

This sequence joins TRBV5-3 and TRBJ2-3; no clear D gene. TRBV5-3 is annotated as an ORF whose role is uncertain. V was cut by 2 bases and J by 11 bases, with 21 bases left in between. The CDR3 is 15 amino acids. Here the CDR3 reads CARSFKIQIKRRQYF. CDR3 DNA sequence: TGTGCCAGAAGCTTTAAGATCCAAATAAAACGGCGGCAGTATTTT.

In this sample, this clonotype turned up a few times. The DNA of the CDR3 is TGCAGCGTAATGGAACAGGGATTTGGCAATCAGCCCCAGCATTTT. It yields the protein CSVMEQGFGNQPQHF. V usage is TRBV29-1 and J usage is TRBJ1-5; tentative D call: TRBD1 (6 bases). Germline lookup yields CDR1 SQVTM and CDR2 ANQGSEA. The CDR3 extends over 15 amino acids. V was cut by 6 bases and J by 2 bases, with 17 bases left in between.

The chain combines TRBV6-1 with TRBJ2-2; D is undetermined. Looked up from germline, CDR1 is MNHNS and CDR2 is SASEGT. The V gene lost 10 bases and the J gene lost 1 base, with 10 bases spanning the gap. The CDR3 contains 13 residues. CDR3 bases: TGTGCCACCTTCTTCATGAACACCGGGGAGCTGTTTTTT. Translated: CATFFMNTGELFF.

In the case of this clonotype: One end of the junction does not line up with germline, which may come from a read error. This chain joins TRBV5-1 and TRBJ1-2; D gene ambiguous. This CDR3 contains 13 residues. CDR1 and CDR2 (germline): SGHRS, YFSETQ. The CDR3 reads CASSLEMGYDYTF. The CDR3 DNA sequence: TGCGCCAGCAGCTTGGAAATGGGCTATGACTACACCTTC.

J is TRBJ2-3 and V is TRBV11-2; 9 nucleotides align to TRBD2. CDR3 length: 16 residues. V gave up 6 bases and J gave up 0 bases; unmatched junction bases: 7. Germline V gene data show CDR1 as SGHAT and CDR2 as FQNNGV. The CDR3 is CASRRLAGWSTDTQYF. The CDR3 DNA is TGTGCCAGCAGGCGTCTAGCGGGGTGGAGCACAGATACGCAGTATTTT.

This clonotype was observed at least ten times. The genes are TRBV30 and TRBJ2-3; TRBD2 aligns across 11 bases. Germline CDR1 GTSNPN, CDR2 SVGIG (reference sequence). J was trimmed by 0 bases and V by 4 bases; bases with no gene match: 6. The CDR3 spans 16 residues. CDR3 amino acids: CAWTLAGGGSTDTQYF. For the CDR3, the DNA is TGTGCCTGGACTCTAGCGGGGGGAGGAAGCACAGATACGCAGTATTTT.

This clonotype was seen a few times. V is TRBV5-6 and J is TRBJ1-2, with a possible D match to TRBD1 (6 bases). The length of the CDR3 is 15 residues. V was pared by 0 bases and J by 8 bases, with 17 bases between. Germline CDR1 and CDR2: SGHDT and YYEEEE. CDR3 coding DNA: TGTGCCAGCAGCTTGGGAGCTCACAGGGACCAGGGCTACACCTTC. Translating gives CASSLGAHRDQGYTF.

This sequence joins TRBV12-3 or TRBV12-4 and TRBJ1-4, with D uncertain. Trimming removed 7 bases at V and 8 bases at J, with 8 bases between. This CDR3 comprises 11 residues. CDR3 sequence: CASTLGEKLFF. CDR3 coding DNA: TGTGCCAGCACCCTAGGGGAAAAACTGTTTTTT.

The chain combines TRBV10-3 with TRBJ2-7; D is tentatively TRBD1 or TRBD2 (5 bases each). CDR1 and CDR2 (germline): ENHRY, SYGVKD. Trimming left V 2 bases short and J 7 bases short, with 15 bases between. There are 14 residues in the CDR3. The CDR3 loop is CAISELGPSTEQYF. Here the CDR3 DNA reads TGTGCCATCAGTGAGCTGGGACCTTCCACGGAGCAGTACTTC.

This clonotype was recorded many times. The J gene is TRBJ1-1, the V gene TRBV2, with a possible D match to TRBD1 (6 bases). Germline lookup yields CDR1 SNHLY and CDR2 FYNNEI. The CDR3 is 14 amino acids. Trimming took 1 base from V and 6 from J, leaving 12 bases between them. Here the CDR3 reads CASSEEVGAAEAFF. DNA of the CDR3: TGTGCCAGCAGTGAAGAGGTGGGGGCAGCTGAAGCTTTCTTT.

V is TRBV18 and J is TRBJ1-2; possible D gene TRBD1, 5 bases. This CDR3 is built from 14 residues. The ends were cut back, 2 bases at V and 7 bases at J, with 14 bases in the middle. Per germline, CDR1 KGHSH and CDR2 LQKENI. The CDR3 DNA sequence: TGTGCCAGCTCACCAGACAGCGTGATAGGTGGCTACACCTTC. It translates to CASSPDSVIGGYTF.